This T cell receptor beta chain was sequenced during a study of T cells in women clearing cervical HPV infection. The wider study: Controls gave blood once infection was undetectable; cases at lesion identification.

TCRdb keeps only in-frame clones here, not all; method: immunoSEQ multiplex PCR. Here the sample table reports roughly 45,000 clones. This sequence was found in a woman aged 18 to 69 with a cervical HPV16 infection that either progressed to CIN3+ or cleared (not recorded which). Sequences were obtained from blood buffy coat.

CDR3 in amino acids: CASSLGGGAGYGYTF. The sequenced CDR3 bases are TGTGCCAGCAGTTTGGGTGGGGGCGCAGGGTATGGC. The chain carries TRBV28 and TRBJ1-2; possibly TRBD1 for D (6 bases). The CDR3 extends 3 residues past the end of the read, so its final part is completed from the germline J gene. CDR1 MDHEN and CDR2 SYDVKM come from the germline V gene. This CDR3 has 15 residues. V lost 3 bases, J lost 5 bases, and 16 bases lay in between.